These 13 T cell receptor beta chains share one sample of origin, sequenced in a study of shared clonotypes between healthy human individuals. This table comes from immunoSEQ multiplex PCR, and its TCRdb copy is limited to in-frame clones, with some not included. The data hold over a million clones, with about 96% observed a single time. The specimen sequenced was naive CD4+ T cells sorted from blood. Subset given: CD45RA+ positively selected. Source of these receptors: a man aged 25-45 years in good health.

V is TRBV29-1 and J is TRBJ2-7; unclear D gene. The germline gives CDR1 SQVTM, CDR2 ANQGSEA. V was pared by 7 bases and J by 4 bases, with 11 bases between. The CDR3 contains 11 residues. The CDR3 sequence is CSANSGYEQYF. The CDR3 coding sequence is TGCAGCGCCAACAGTGGTTACGAGCAGTACTTC.

This clone was seen just once. The J gene is TRBJ1-4, the V gene TRBV19; 9 bases are shared with TRBD1. Germline V gives CDR1 LNHDA, CDR2 SQIVND (reference sequence). The J segment lost 7 bases and the V segment lost 8 bases, leaving 8 bases of the junction unmatched. The CDR3 sequence is 14 residues long. Written as DNA, the CDR3 is TGTGCCAGTGTTTCGACAGGGGGAATTGAAAAACTGTTTTTT. Encoded protein: CASVSTGGIEKLFF.

J is TRBJ1-4 and V is TRBV2; D ambiguous. V gave up 6 bases and J gave up 8 bases, with 25 bases separating them. Germline V lookup: CDR1 SNHLY, CDR2 FYNNEI. The CDR3 length is 17 residues. DNA for the CDR3: TGTGCCAGCAGGGGCTCTGGAGGAAATGAGTTGTGGGAAAAACTGTTTTTT. It specifies CASRGSGGNELWEKLFF.

V usage is TRBV5-6 and J usage is TRBJ2-5, with D possibly being TRBD1 (5 bases). V lost 3 bases to trimming and J lost 2 bases, with 20 bases between them. The CDR3 covers 17 residues. Germline V gene lookup returns CDR1 SGHDT and CDR2 YYEEEE. CDR3 residues: CASSYPNPGIGQETQYF. The CDR3 nucleotides read TGTGCCAGCAGCTACCCTAACCCAGGGATTGGACAAGAGACCCAGTACTTC.

This clone was seen only once. J is TRBJ2-7 and V is TRBV28; D is unclear. Germline values: CDR1 MDHEN, CDR2 SYDVKM. V lost 1 base, J lost 3 bases, and 13 bases lay in between. This CDR3 is built from 15 residues. The CDR3 sequence: CASSLSRKPHYEQYF. The CDR3 bases are TGTGCCAGCAGTTTATCCAGAAAGCCCCACTACGAGCAGTACTTC. Using reference TRBV28 and TRBJ2-7 for the parts outside the CDR3, the full variable domain is DVKVTQSSRYLVKRTGEKVFLECVQDMDHENMFWYRQDPGLGLRLIYFSYDVKMKEKGDIPEGYSVSREKKERFSLILESASTNQTSMYLCASSLSRKPHYEQYFGPGTRLTVT.

Note on this clone: One junction end disagrees with the germline gene, perhaps due to a read error. The V and J genes are TRBV4-1 and TRBJ2-1; tentative D call: TRBD1 (5 bases). Germline loops: CDR1 MGHRA, CDR2 YSYEKL. The CDR3 has 14 amino acids. CDR3 sequence reads: CASSQDQTVGAQLF. As DNA, the CDR3 is TGCGCCAGCAGCCAAGATCAGACAGTTGGAGCCCAGCTCTTC.

V usage is TRBV5-4 and J usage is TRBJ2-3; D unresolved. The germline gives CDR1 SGHNT, CDR2 YYREEE (reference sequence). The CDR3 consists of 15 residues. V was shortened by 1 base and J by 0 bases, with 9 bases between the two germline ends. CDR3 region: CASSLKLSSTDTQYF. The CDR3 DNA is TGTGCCAGCAGCTTGAAGCTATCCAGCACAGATACGCAGTATTTT.

This chain joins TRBV4-3 and TRBJ2-2; a possible D gene is TRBD2 (6 bases). The V end was cut by 3 bases, the J end by 8 bases, with 19 bases between. Germline V lookup: CDR1 LGHNA, CDR2 YSLEER. CDR3 length equals 16 residues. The CDR3 loop is CASSQSVWAAGGELFF. CDR3 nucleotide sequence: TGCGCCAGCAGCCAGTCCGTGTGGGCGGCGGGGGGGGAGCTGTTTTTT.

This chain connects TRBV4-1 to TRBJ2-7; TRBD2 matches 9 bases. Trimming cost V 2 bases and J 0 bases; bases outside gene matches: 5. The CDR3 consists of 16 residues. The germline CDR1 and CDR2 sequences are MGHRA and YSYEKL. The CDR3 DNA follows: TGCGCCAGCAGCCAATCGCTAGCGGGATACTCCTACGAGCAGTACTTC. Translated, it gives CASSQSLAGYSYEQYF.

V is TRBV5-1 and J is TRBJ2-5; D may correspond to TRBD1 or TRBD2 (5 bases each). Germline V lookup: CDR1 SGHRS, CDR2 YFSETQ. V was shortened by 4 bases and J by 1 base, with 23 bases between the two germline ends. The length of the CDR3 is 18 residues. As DNA, the CDR3 is TGCGCCAGCAGCCCGAACGGGAATTGGGGGATGGTCCAAGAGACCCAGTACTTC. As protein: CASSPNGNWGMVQETQYF.

The chain's CDR3 is CASSSLPTGELFF. The CDR3 DNA is TGTGCCAGCAGCTCACTCCCCACCGGGGAGCTGTTTTTT. This chain joins TRBV7-8 and TRBJ2-2; no clear D. Trimming pared 4 bases from V and 4 bases from J, leaving 7 bases between. This CDR3 comprises 13 residues. Germline loops: CDR1 SGHVS, CDR2 FQNEAQ.

The V and J genes are TRBV11-2 and TRBJ2-1; TRBD1 agrees at 11 bases. CDR1 is SGHAT, CDR2 FQNNGV, per germline. The J segment lost 7 bases and the V segment lost 1 base, leaving 3 bases of the junction unmatched. This CDR3 spans 15 amino acids. The CDR3 sequence is CASSLGTGGYNEQFF. The CDR3 DNA reads as TGTGCCAGCAGCTTAGGGACAGGGGGCTATAATGAGCAGTTCTTC.

The CDR3 DNA sequence: TGTGCCTGGAGTCGGGGACAGGGTACGGCAGCTGAAGCTTTCTTT. Encoded protein: CAWSRGQGTAAEAFF. V gene TRBV30 combines with J gene TRBJ1-1; 9 bases fit TRBD1. The CDR3 runs 15 residues. Trimming at V came to 2 bases and at J to 6 bases, leaving 10 bases not matched to a gene. Germline loops: CDR1 GTSNPN, CDR2 SVGIG (reference sequence).